This TCR beta chain was sequenced in a study of T cells in Graves' hyperthyroidism and ophthalmopathy. Overall study results and limits: Most thyroid-expanded clonotypes above 0.001 were also found in blood. Stable hyperthyroidism was separated from ophthalmopathy by a model based on 13 V-J features.

The V gene's germline CDR1 is SEHNR and CDR2 FQNEAQ (reference sequence). This CDR3 has 14 amino acids. The V end lost 3 bases, the J end lost 1 base, and 9 bases lay between the germline ends. This clonotype was counted only a few times. Its specificity is unknown. Amplified TCR beta CDR3 regions derived from RNA transcripts. Researchers ran a first-round RT-PCR on the TCR CDR3 using the HTBI primer set. TCRdb reanalysed the multiplex PCR reads using MiXCR and keeps one entry per CDR3 protein. The top ten hold more than 50% of the sample, which has roughly 200,000 distinct CDR3 sequences, 17% seen once. This sample holds PBMCs from 8 to 10 ml fresh peripheral blood.

The TCR comes from a woman aged 45-59 years with Graves' hyperthyroidism. J is TRBJ1-1 and V is TRBV7-9; D is undetermined. The source material was blood. The CDR3 DNA is TGTGCCAGCAGCTTCCGGGTCCAGAACACTGAAGCTTTCTTT. It specifies CASSFRVQNTEAFF.